This TCR beta chain was documented in a study of CD8 T cells in ankylosing spondylitis. General study findings and limits: Relatively scarce in peripheral blood, disease-linked clones were CD8+. Both synovial fluid and blood in reactive arthritis had previously been reported to carry some motif variants. Blood of patients with ankylosing spondylitis appeared to be characterized by a TCR beta motif of about 8 highly homologous variants. Matched synovial fluid from ankylosing spondylitis patients was reported to be enriched for disease-linked clones.

TCRdb re-analysed the 5' RACE reads in MiXCR, keeping a single row per CDR3 protein. The table records about 92,000 distinct CDR3 sequences, around 9.4% of them present only once. This clonotype was seen ten or more times. Its antigen is as yet unknown. Looked up from germline, CDR1 is LNHNV and CDR2 is YYDKDF (reference sequence). The CDR3 runs to 14 residues. J was trimmed by 1 base and V by 5 bases; bases with no gene match: 5. V usage is TRBV15 and J usage is TRBJ2-7; 7 bases map to TRBD1. The sequenced material came from blood, either unsorted or a sorted T cell fraction (not recorded which). This TCR came from a male donor with ankylosing spondylitis or in good health (not recorded which). The CDR3: CATSRGQFSYEQYF. The CDR3 nucleotides read TGTGCCACCAGCCGGGGACAGTTTTCCTACGAGCAGTACTTC.